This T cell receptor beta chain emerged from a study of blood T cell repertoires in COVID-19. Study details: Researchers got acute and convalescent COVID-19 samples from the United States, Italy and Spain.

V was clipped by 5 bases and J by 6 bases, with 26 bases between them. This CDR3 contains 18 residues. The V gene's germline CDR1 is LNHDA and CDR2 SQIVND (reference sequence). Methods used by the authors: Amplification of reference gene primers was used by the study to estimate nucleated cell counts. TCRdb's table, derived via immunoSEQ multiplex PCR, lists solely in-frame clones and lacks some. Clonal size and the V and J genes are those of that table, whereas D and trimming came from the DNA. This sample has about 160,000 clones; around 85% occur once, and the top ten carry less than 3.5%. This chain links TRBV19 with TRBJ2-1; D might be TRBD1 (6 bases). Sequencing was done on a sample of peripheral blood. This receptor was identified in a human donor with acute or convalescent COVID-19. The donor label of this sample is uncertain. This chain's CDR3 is CASSGSLVVQTGLNEQFF. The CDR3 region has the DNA TGTGCCAGTAGTGGTTCACTGGTCGTACAAACAGGGCTCAATGAGCAGTTCTTC.